One and the same sample provided the 23 T cell receptor beta chains below, sequenced in a study of blood T cell repertoires in COVID-19 (dated by TCRdb to the early 2020s). The library was produced with the immunoSEQ multiplex PCR assay. Not all clones reach the TCRdb copy of this immuneACCESS table, which keeps in-frame sequences only. Checked studies attribute under half of the gap to unresolved V genes and leave the rest unexplained. This sample gives 55,000 to 70,000 clones in total; approximately 91% of them show up just once. 7% to 10% of the sample is in the top ten clones. Sequenced: peripheral blood. All receptors derive from a woman aged 65 to 85 with active COVID-19.

The V call is TRBV28, the J call TRBJ1-5; D is unclear. V was clipped by 5 bases and J by 5 bases, with 16 bases between them. Germline V lookup: CDR1 MDHEN, CDR2 SYDVKM. The CDR3 has 15 amino acids. CDR3 nucleotides: TGTGCCAGCAGTACCGGGGAGAATCGAGATCAGCCCCAGCATTTT. Encoded protein: CASSTGENRDQPQHF.

V is TRBV23-1 and J is TRBJ2-7, with a tentative D call TRBD2 (6 bases). TRBV23-1 is an ORF for which the function is uncertain. Trimming cost V 4 bases and J 5 bases, with 15 bases left between them. The CDR3 runs 14 residues. In nucleotides, the CDR3 is TGCGCCAGCAGTCGGGCCTGGAGGGCCGACGAGCAGTACTTC. Protein: CASSRAWRADEQYF.

The J gene is TRBJ1-1, the V gene TRBV27; 7 nucleotides line up with TRBD1. V lost 4 bases and J lost 1; bases outside the gene matches: 0. Germline values: CDR1 MNHEY, CDR2 SMNVEV (reference sequence). The CDR3 covers 13 residues. CDR3 region: CASSWTGNTEAFF. CDR3 sequence (DNA): TGTGCCAGCAGTTGGACAGGGAACACTGAAGCTTTCTTT.

The chain is built from TRBV6-5 and TRBJ1-1, with a possible D match to TRBD1 (5 bases). Germline-derived CDR1 and CDR2 are MNHEY and SVGAGI. Trimming took off 10 bases at V and 1 base at J, with 13 bases between the two ends. There are 13 residues in the CDR3. The CDR3 spells CATIRQGNTEAFF. CDR3 DNA sequence: TGTGCCACCATCCGGCAGGGGAACACTGAAGCTTTCTTT.

The V and J genes are TRBV7-9 and TRBJ1-3, with unresolved D. The ends were cut back, 5 bases at V and 7 bases at J, with 18 bases in the middle. The germline gives CDR1 SEHNR, CDR2 FQNEAQ (reference sequence). This CDR3 has 15 amino acids. The chain's CDR3 is CASSIRRDWENTIYF. The CDR3 region has the DNA TGTGCCAGCAGCATCCGACGCGATTGGGAGAACACCATATATTTT.

The gene calls are TRBV18 and TRBJ2-1; 13 bases are a match to TRBD2. CDR1 KGHSH and CDR2 LQKENI come from the germline V gene. V trimming: 1 base; J trimming: 4 bases; junction bases outside the gene matches: 1. There are 16 residues in the CDR3. The CDR3 region is CASSPRTSGRYNEQFF. The CDR3 coding sequence is TGTGCCAGCTCACCACGGACTAGCGGGAGATACAATGAGCAGTTCTTC.

The genes are TRBV6-7 and TRBJ2-7; 9 positions agree with TRBD2. TRBV6-7 is recorded as an ORF, its role being uncertain. The CDR3 extends over 15 amino acids. V gave up 1 base and J gave up 3 bases; unmatched junction bases: 4. The CDR3 is CASSYYSGSGYEQYF. In DNA, the CDR3 is TGTGCCAGCAGTTACTATAGCGGGAGTGGCTACGAGCAGTACTTC.

The genes are TRBV28 and TRBJ1-4, with 7 nucleotides matching TRBD1. V shed 8 bases and J 8 bases; nucleotides not matched to a gene: 8. The germline V gene has CDR1 MDHEN and CDR2 SYDVKM. This CDR3 contains 13 residues. Here the CDR3 DNA reads TGTGCCAGCTTTGACAGGGAGGAAGAAAAACTGTTTTTT. Its translation is CASFDREEEKLFF.

This chain uses TRBV24-1 with TRBJ1-1; 8 bases align to TRBD1. CDR1 is KGHDR and CDR2 is SFDVKD in the germline V gene. The ends lost 4 bases at V and 11 bases at J; junction bases unmatched: 5. The CDR3 sequence is 12 residues long. The CDR3 DNA is TGTGCCACCAGTGAAAGGACAGGGCGGGCTTTCTTT. It encodes CATSERTGRAFF.

V usage is TRBV19 and J usage is TRBJ2-7; no definite D call. V was pared by 5 bases and J by 5 bases, with 13 bases between. Germline V CDR1 and CDR2: LNHDA, SQIVND (reference sequence). This CDR3 has 13 amino acids. The CDR3 DNA is TGTGCCAGTAGTCTAAGAACAGTCGACGAGCAGTACTTC. Amino acid sequence: CASSLRTVDEQYF.

Comments on this clone: Within the sample, other DNA sequences also encode this same CDR3. The chain joins TRBV14 to TRBJ2-7, with 9 positions matching TRBD1. Trimming took 4 bases from V and 2 from J; bases not matched to a gene: 3. The CDR3 is made up of 14 amino acids. The germline V gene has CDR1 SGHDN and CDR2 FVKESK. The CDR3 loop is CASSPRQGAYEQYF. The CDR3 coding sequence is TGTGCCAGCAGCCCTCGACAGGGGGCCTACGAGCAGTACTTC.

CDR3 residues: CASSFRGGRTEAFF. The CDR3 DNA follows: TGTGCCAGCAGTTTTAGGGGGGGGCGCACTGAAGCTTTCTTT. The rearrangement uses TRBV28 and TRBJ1-1; perhaps TRBD1 as D (6 bases). The CDR3 runs 14 residues. CDR1 is MDHEN and CDR2 is SYDVKM in the germline V gene. Trimming cost V 3 bases and J 4 bases, with 12 bases left between them.

This clone was seen a handful of times. The rearrangement joins TRBV28 to TRBJ1-4; the D gene is possibly TRBD1 (5 bases). CDR3 length: 15 amino acids. The germline V and J ends were trimmed by 3 bases and 0 bases, with 8 bases remaining between them. The V gene's germline CDR1 is MDHEN and CDR2 SYDVKM. CDR3 nucleotides: TGTGCCAGCAGTTTTGGGGGGGCAACTAATGAAAAACTGTTTTTT. Residues: CASSFGGATNEKLFF.

The gene calls are TRBV28 and TRBJ2-1, with 11 positions matching TRBD2. The CDR3 loop spans 16 amino acids. The trim removed 5 bases at V and 8 bases at J, leaving 11 bases unmatched. The germline CDR1 and CDR2 sequences are MDHEN and SYDVKM. CDR3 protein: CASSPRTSGFGDEQFF. The CDR3 DNA reads as TGTGCCAGCAGTCCGAGGACTAGCGGGTTCGGGGATGAGCAGTTCTTC.

The V and J genes are TRBV5-1 and TRBJ2-6; D might be TRBD1 (5 bases). Trimming left V 4 bases short and J 0 bases short, with 14 bases between. The CDR3 is 17 residues long. The germline CDR1 and CDR2 sequences are SGHRS and YFSETQ. CDR3 in DNA: TGCGCCAGCAGCCCGGACATGGTGGGCTCTGGGGCCAACGTCCTGACTTTC. As protein: CASSPDMVGSGANVLTF. Variable domain in full (rest from reference TRBV5-1 and TRBJ2-6): KAGVTQTPRYLIKTRGQQVTLSCSPISGHRSVSWYQQTPGQGLQFLFEYFSETQRNKGNFPGRFSGRQFSNSRSEMNVSTLELGDSALYLCASSPDMVGSGANVLTFGAGSRLTVL.

The rearrangement joins TRBV4-1 to TRBJ1-1, with unresolved D. V was pared by 1 base and J by 0 bases, with 6 bases between. CDR1 MGHRA and CDR2 YSYEKL come from the germline V gene. This CDR3 comprises 14 residues. The CDR3: CASSQGVVNTEAFF. CDR3 DNA: TGCGCCAGCAGCCAAGGCGTGGTGAACACTGAAGCTTTCTTT.

This clone was counted a single time. The V call is TRBV9, the J call TRBJ1-1; D remains unclear. Germline lookup yields CDR1 SGDLS and CDR2 YYNGEE. The CDR3 spans 14 residues. V shed 0 bases and J shed 3 bases, with 9 bases lying between them. The CDR3 DNA reads TGTGCCAGCAGCGTAGATCACAAAGACACTGAAGCTTTCTTT. It is translated as CASSVDHKDTEAFF. The full variable domain, rest sourced from reference TRBV9 and TRBJ1-1, is DSGVTQTPKHLITATGQRVTLRCSPRSGDLSVYWYQQSLDQGLQFLIQYYNGEERAKGNILERFSAQQFPDLHSELNLSSLELGDSALYFCASSVDHKDTEAFFGQGTRLTVV.

A remark on this clone: A read error may produce the germline difference seen at one junction end. The chain links TRBV7-7 to TRBJ2-7, with TRBD2 identical over 11 bases. There are 14 residues in the CDR3. Germline V lookup: CDR1 SSHAT, CDR2 FNYEAQ (reference sequence). In nucleotides, the CDR3 is TGTGCTAGCAGCCCCGGGACTAGCGGTCTCGAGCAGTACTTC. It yields the protein CASSPGTSGLEQYF. Full variable domain (missing parts from reference TRBV7-7 and TRBJ2-7): GAGVSQSPRYKVTKRGQDVTLRCDPISSHATLYWYQQALGQGPEFLTYFNYEAQPDKSGLPSDRFSAERPEGSISTLTIQRTEQRDSAMYRCASSPGTSGLEQYFGPGTRLTVT.

This clone was found once. The chain carries TRBV5-1 and TRBJ2-3, with D tentatively TRBD2 (5 bases). Trimming pared 0 bases from V and 2 bases from J, leaving 13 bases between. CDR3 length: 16 amino acids. Germline V gene data show CDR1 as SGHRS and CDR2 as YFSETQ. The CDR3 protein is CASSLDGEGITDTQYF. The CDR3 DNA is TGCGCCAGCAGCTTGGATGGCGAGGGAATCACAGATACGCAGTATTTT.

This sequence joins TRBV18 and TRBJ2-1; 11 positions agree with TRBD1. The V gene end was trimmed by 4 bases and the J gene end by 4 bases; junction bases not matched to a gene: 12. The CDR3 extends over 18 amino acids. Germline assignment: CDR1 KGHSH and CDR2 LQKENI. CDR3 in DNA: TGTGCCAGCTCACTCTCTCGGACAGGGGGCGCCGGGTACAATGAGCAGTTCTTC. It is translated as CASSLSRTGGAGYNEQFF.

CDR3: CASSQLAGGGSGELFF. The CDR3 region has the DNA TGTGCCAGCAGCCAACTAGCGGGAGGGGGGTCCGGGGAGCTGTTTTTT. The V gene is TRBV6-6, the J gene TRBJ2-2; 13 bases map to TRBD2. The V segment lost 6 bases and the J segment 6 bases; nucleotides outside the gene matches: 7. Germline CDR1 and CDR2: MNHNY and SVGAGI (reference sequence). The CDR3 runs 16 residues.

The V gene is TRBV3-1 (or the pseudogene TRBV3-2), the J gene TRBJ2-2; 9 bases are a match to TRBD2. This CDR3 is 16 amino acids long. Trimming at V came to 0 bases and at J to 6 bases, leaving 5 bases not matched to a gene. Germline V gene sequence: CDR1 LGHDT, CDR2 YNNKEL (reference sequence). This CDR3 is CASSQERAGGPGELFF. In nucleotides, the CDR3 is TGTGCCAGCAGCCAAGAGCGAGCGGGAGGACCCGGGGAGCTGTTTTTT.

This chain links TRBV7-3 with TRBJ2-7; D remains ambiguous. The germline V and J ends were trimmed by 1 base and 1 base, with 5 bases remaining between them. Germline V gene sequence: CDR1 SGHTA, CDR2 FQGTGA. The CDR3 is 13 amino acids. Written as DNA, the CDR3 is TGTGCCAGCAGCTTAAGCAGTTCCTACGAGCAGTACTTC. Its protein is CASSLSSSYEQYF.